What follows describes a single TCR beta chain. The antigen remains unidentified. This sample was included in a study of T cell clones after liver transplantation. Background on the study: A pre-transplant mixed lymphocyte reaction with TCRbeta sequencing defined graft-donor-reactive clones followed in post-transplant blood. Pre-transplant mixed lymphocyte reactions yielded third-party-reactive TCRbeta sequences as comparators for graft-donor-reactive sequences.

The CDR3 covers 13 residues. V shed 0 bases and J shed 5 bases, with 7 bases lying between them. The V gene's germline CDR1 is LGHNA and CDR2 YSLEER. The protocol was immunoSEQ multiplex PCR, while the TCRdb copy is restricted to in-frame clones and leaves out a portion. The data show more than 100,000 clones, with 84% seen just once and approximately 3% held by the top ten. Thawed unstimulated PBMCs were FACS-sorted by CD3, CD4 and CD8 into two populations. Notes on the study in general: Rather than being deleted, graft donor-reactive T cells may have moved into the graft.

The rearrangement links TRBV4-3 to TRBJ2-5; D gene unclear. Sample: CD4+ T cells from blood, taken approximately 4 years after liver transplant. This clonotype was sampled from a human patient who received a liver transplant. Some T cells could come from the graft donor. The CDR3, as DNA: TGCGCCAGCAGCCAAGATAATGGGGAGACCCAGTACTTC. Translated: CASSQDNGETQYF.